This TCR beta chain appears in the sequencing data of a study of cytomegalovirus exposure and HLA in healthy donors. Study outcomes and limitations: Associated with cytomegalovirus, according to the listing, were 150 to 200 TCR beta chains. From TCR beta sequences, most subjects' HLA-A and HLA-B alleles were reportedly predicted accurately. It was reportedly the case that the classifier diagnosed cytomegalovirus status with high specificity and sensitivity.

PCR used 60 Vbeta primers and 13 Jbeta primers. Some clones are missing from TCRdb's copy, which holds only in-frame ones; the method was immunoSEQ multiplex PCR. The data include tens of thousands of clones; the top ten clones carry over 5.5%. Remarks on this clone: Its antigen is currently unknown.

Germline V gene data show CDR1 as SGHTA and CDR2 as FQGNSA. The trim removed 5 bases at V and 4 bases at J, leaving 8 bases unmatched. This CDR3 has 14 amino acids. The sequence came from a human donor in good health. The sequencing sample was made of PBMCs. V gene TRBV7-2 combines with J gene TRBJ2-7, with 7 nucleotides matching TRBD1. The CDR3 is CASSRFQGQYEQYF. In DNA form, the CDR3 reads TGTGCCAGCAGCCGGTTTCAGGGACAGTACGAGCAGTACTTC.